These 20 T cell receptor beta chains came from one sample sequenced in a study of blood T cell repertoires in COVID-19. The assay was immunoSEQ multiplex PCR, and TCRdb's table has in-frame clones only and misses some. The sample lists 85,000 to 130,000 clones, roughly 83% occurring once. The source material was peripheral blood. These receptor sequences come from a woman of 80 years or more with active or convalescent COVID-19.

V gene TRBV11-1 combines with J gene TRBJ1-1; D may be TRBD1 (5 bases). The V and J ends lost 5 bases and 6 bases respectively, with 19 bases between them. Germline loops: CDR1 SGHAT, CDR2 FQDESV (reference sequence). The CDR3 spans 15 residues. The CDR3, as DNA: TGTGCCAGCAGCCCAGGTTGGGGGAGACTAGCTGAAGCTTTCTTT. Its translation: CASSPGWGRLAEAFF.

A remark on this clone: The same CDR3 can be traced to other DNA sequences in this sample. The rearrangement links TRBV28 to TRBJ1-3; no clear D. CDR1 and CDR2 (germline): MDHEN, SYDVKM. V shed 6 bases and J shed 4 bases, with 4 bases lying between them. The CDR3 contains 11 residues. The CDR3 region has the DNA TGTGCCAGCAGCAGAGGAAACACCATATATTTT. Protein sequence: CASSRGNTIYF.

The chain is built from TRBV6-2 or TRBV6-3 and TRBJ2-7; 9 positions agree with TRBD1. Germline CDR1 MNHEY, CDR2 SVGEGT. With 6 bases clipped from V and 3 bases from J, the junction kept 15 bases outside the gene matches. This CDR3 region has 17 residues. The CDR3 DNA reads as TGTGCCAGCAGCCTAATAAATTTACAGGGGGCGAACTACGAGCAGTACTTC. Protein product: CASSLINLQGANYEQYF.

J is TRBJ1-5 and V is TRBV2; D is uncertain. The CDR3 length is 15 residues. CDR1 is SNHLY, CDR2 FYNNEI, per germline. V was trimmed by 3 bases and J by 1 base, leaving 10 bases between them. The CDR3 sequence: CASSDAGSSNQPQHF. CDR3 in DNA: TGTGCCAGCAGTGATGCGGGCAGCAGCAATCAGCCCCAGCATTTT.

In this sample, this clone turned up once. The chain joins TRBV30 to TRBJ2-1; 8 bases fit TRBD1. J was trimmed by 0 bases and V by 5 bases; bases with no gene match: 15. Germline CDR1 is GTSNPN and CDR2 is SVGIG (reference sequence). The CDR3 runs to 18 residues. CDR3 sequence reads: CAWLRDRYDSGSYNEQFF. The CDR3 region has the DNA TGTGCCTGGCTCCGGGACAGGTACGATTCCGGCTCCTACAATGAGCAGTTCTTC.

This chain joins TRBV5-5 and TRBJ2-1; weak D call: TRBD2 (6 bases). This CDR3 has 15 amino acids. Germline CDR1 and CDR2: SGHKS and YYEKEE (reference sequence). V lost 1 base to trimming and J lost 0 bases, with 8 bases between them. The DNA for the CDR3 is TGTGCCAGCAGCTTGTTGGGGGGCTCCTACAATGAGCAGTTCTTC. Protein product: CASSLLGGSYNEQFF.

CDR3 in amino acids: CASSPRGSTGFTDTQYF. CDR3 bases: TGTGCCAGCAGCCCAAGGGGTTCTACAGGGTTCACAGATACGCAGTATTTT. This sequence joins TRBV27 and TRBJ2-3, with D tentatively TRBD1 (6 bases). In germline, CDR1 is MNHEY, CDR2 SMNVEV (reference sequence). V was clipped by 6 bases and J by 2 bases, with 21 bases between them. This CDR3 comprises 17 residues.

The chain links TRBV28 to TRBJ1-1; 7 bases line up with TRBD1. The CDR3 contains 15 residues. Germline-derived CDR1 and CDR2 are MDHEN and SYDVKM. Trimming cost V 2 bases and J 3 bases; bases outside gene matches: 6. CDR3 residues: CASSLKTGVYTEAFF. The CDR3 DNA follows: TGTGCCAGCAGTTTAAAAACAGGGGTTTACACTGAAGCTTTCTTT.

This clone has just one count. The gene calls are TRBV24-1 and TRBJ1-2; D gene ambiguous. Germline loops: CDR1 KGHDR, CDR2 SFDVKD. Deletions cut 3 bases from V and 7 bases from J, with 11 bases between. The CDR3 totals 13 residues. The CDR3 region has the DNA TGTGCCACCAGTGATCCGGCTTCGGGTGGCTACACCTTC. It is translated as CATSDPASGGYTF.

The rearrangement joins TRBV27 to TRBJ1-5; D unresolved. Trimming removed 5 bases from V and 6 bases from J, with 14 bases in between. Looked up from germline, CDR1 is MNHEY and CDR2 is SMNVEV (reference sequence). This CDR3 is 14 amino acids long. In nucleotides, the CDR3 is TGTGCCAGCAGTCCGGGGTACGAGGGTCAGCCCCAGCATTTT. Protein sequence: CASSPGYEGQPQHF.

CDR3 amino acids: CASSSRQGEQPQHF. DNA for the CDR3: TGCGCCAGCAGCTCCAGACAGGGGGAGCAGCCCCAGCATTTT. V usage is TRBV5-1 and J usage is TRBJ1-5; 9 bases fit TRBD1. Per the germline V gene, CDR1 is SGHRS and CDR2 is YFSETQ. The junction had 5 bases not matched to a gene; V was cut back by 3 bases and J by 7 bases. The CDR3 loop spans 14 amino acids.

The genes are TRBV7-2 and TRBJ1-5; possibly TRBD1 for D (5 bases). This CDR3 has 13 residues. Germline V gene lookup returns CDR1 SGHTA and CDR2 FQGNSA. Deletions cut 4 bases from V and 7 bases from J, with 11 bases between. Here the CDR3 reads CASSSGIGQPQHF. The CDR3 DNA sequence: TGTGCCAGCAGCTCAGGGATCGGGCAGCCCCAGCATTTT.

The chain recombines TRBV5-1 with TRBJ2-3, with D possibly matching TRBD2 (5 bases). Germline CDR1 reads SGHRS; CDR2 reads YFSETQ. Trimming cost V 4 bases and J 2 bases, with 14 bases left between them. This CDR3 region has 15 residues. The CDR3 nucleotides are TGCGCCAGCAGCCGGGATCCGACATACACAGATACGCAGTATTTT. Encoded protein: CASSRDPTYTDTQYF.

A single count supports this clone. The rearrangement uses TRBV19 and TRBJ2-1; D gene uncertain. CDR3 length: 17 amino acids. CDR1 LNHDA and CDR2 SQIVND come from the germline V gene (reference sequence). V was clipped by 4 bases and J by 0 bases, with 16 bases between them. The CDR3 region is CASSTWAAISSYNEQFF. CDR3 coding DNA: TGTGCCAGTAGTACTTGGGCCGCGATAAGCTCCTACAATGAGCAGTTCTTC. Drawing the rest from reference TRBV19 and TRBJ2-1, the complete variable domain is DGGITQSPKYLFRKEGQNVTLSCEQNLNHDAMYWYRQDPGQGLRLIYYSQIVNDFQKGDIAEGYSVSREKKESFPLTVTSAQKNPTAFYLCASSTWAAISSYNEQFFGPGTRLTVL.

The chain couples TRBV5-1 to TRBJ2-1; maybe TRBD1 (5 bases). CDR1 SGHRS and CDR2 YFSETQ come from the germline V gene. V dropped 1 base and J dropped 10 bases, with 15 bases sitting between them. CDR3 length: 14 amino acids. Here the CDR3 reads CASSLKGPGWEQFF. The CDR3 coding sequence is TGCGCCAGCAGCTTGAAGGGGCCAGGGTGGGAGCAGTTCTTC.

V usage is TRBV20-1 and J usage is TRBJ2-7; 11 nucleotides align to TRBD2. The CDR3 runs 15 residues. CDR1 DFQATT and CDR2 SNEGSKA come from the germline V gene (reference sequence). The V gene end was trimmed by 3 bases and the J gene end by 1 base; junction bases not matched to a gene: 5. CDR3 region: CSASSRLAGSYEQYF. Here the CDR3 DNA reads TGCAGTGCTAGTTCAAGACTAGCGGGATCCTACGAGCAGTACTTC.

The chain employs TRBV15 and TRBJ2-5; 7 bases are a match to TRBD1. CDR3 length: 17 amino acids. In germline, CDR1 is LNHNV, CDR2 YYDKDF (reference sequence). J lost 1 base, V lost 5 bases, and 13 bases had no gene match. The CDR3 sequence: CATSGPGTAGLQETQYF. The CDR3 DNA sequence: TGTGCCACCAGCGGACCCGGGACAGCAGGACTCCAAGAGACCCAGTACTTC.

This chain joins TRBV5-1 and TRBJ2-2, with TRBD2 identical over 13 bases. V shed 1 base, J shed 6 bases, and the junction held 9 bases outside the gene matches. The CDR3 length is 18 residues. CDR1 is SGHRS and CDR2 is YFSETQ in the germline V gene. The CDR3 bases are TGCGCCAGCAGCTTGTCCCCACTAGCGGGGGGGCCGGCCGGGGAGCTGTTTTTT. Translating it yields CASSLSPLAGGPAGELFF.

The J gene is TRBJ2-1, the V gene TRBV28; a weak D match, TRBD2 (5 bases). Germline V gene lookup returns CDR1 MDHEN and CDR2 SYDVKM. The V gene lost 1 base and the J gene lost 5 bases, with 12 bases spanning the gap. The CDR3 runs to 15 residues. Written as DNA, the CDR3 is TGTGCCAGCAGTTTATCGGACTGGAATAACAATGAGCAGTTCTTC. This codes for CASSLSDWNNNEQFF.

V usage is TRBV7-2 and J usage is TRBJ1-2; D gene unclear. The ends were cut back, 5 bases at V and 4 bases at J, with 17 bases in the middle. Germline CDR1 reads SGHTA; CDR2 reads FQGNSA. The CDR3 spans 15 residues. This CDR3 is CASSLDPGYFYGYTF. CDR3 nucleotide sequence: TGTGCCAGCAGCCTCGACCCGGGTTACTTCTATGGCTACACCTTC.